The source of this TCR beta chain is a study of identical twins. A few counts support this clonotype. Healthy Caucasians were all of the donors. Trimming stripped 3 bases from V and 9 bases from J, with 12 bases between. The CDR3 is 13 residues long. Each CDR3 protein gets one entry after TCRdb re-called the 5' RACE reads with MiXCR. The data hold hundreds of thousands of distinct CDR3 sequences, with around a sixth observed a single time. The sample also formed part of further work on T cells expressing NK-cell markers. That work states: The TCR beta repertoires were obtained from sorted CD3+CD56+NKG2C+, CD3+CD56+NKG2C- and CD3+CD56-NKG2C+ T cells.

Sequenced input: PBMCs. This TCR came from a woman between 18 and 29 years old in good health. The chain uses TRBV12-3 or TRBV12-4 and TRBJ2-1; D uncertain. The CDR3 DNA reads TGTGCCAGCAGTTTGGGGATCCGGACTGAGCAGTTCTTC. Amino acids: CASSLGIRTEQFF.